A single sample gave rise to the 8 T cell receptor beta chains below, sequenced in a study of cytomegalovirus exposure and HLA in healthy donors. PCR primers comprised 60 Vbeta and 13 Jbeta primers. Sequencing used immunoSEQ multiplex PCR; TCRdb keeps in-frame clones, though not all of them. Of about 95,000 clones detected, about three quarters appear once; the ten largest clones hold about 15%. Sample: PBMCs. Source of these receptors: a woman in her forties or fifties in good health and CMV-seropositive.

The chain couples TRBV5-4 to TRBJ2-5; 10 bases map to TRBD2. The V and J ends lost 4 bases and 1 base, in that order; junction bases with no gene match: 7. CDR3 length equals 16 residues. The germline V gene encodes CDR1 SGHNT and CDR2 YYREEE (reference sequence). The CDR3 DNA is TGTGCCAGCAGCATTCCCGGGACTAGCGCCCAAGAGACCCAGTACTTC. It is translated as CASSIPGTSAQETQYF.

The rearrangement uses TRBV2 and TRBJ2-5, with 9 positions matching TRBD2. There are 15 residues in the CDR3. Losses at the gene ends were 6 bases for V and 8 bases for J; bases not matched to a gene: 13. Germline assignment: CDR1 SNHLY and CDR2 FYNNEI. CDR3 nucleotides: TGTGCCAGCAGGGATAGGTCCGGGACTAGCAGTACCCAGTACTTC. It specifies CASRDRSGTSSTQYF.

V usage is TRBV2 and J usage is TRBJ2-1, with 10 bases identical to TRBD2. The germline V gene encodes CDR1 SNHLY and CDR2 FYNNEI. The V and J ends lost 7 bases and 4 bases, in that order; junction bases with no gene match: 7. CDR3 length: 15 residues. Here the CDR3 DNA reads TGTGCCAGCACCCGAGATAGCGGGAGGTACAATGAGCAGTTCTTC. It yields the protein CASTRDSGRYNEQFF. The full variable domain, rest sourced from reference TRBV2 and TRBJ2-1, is EPEVTQTPSHQVTQMGQEVILRCVPISNHLYFYWYRQILGQKVEFLVSFYNNEISEKSEIFDDQFSVERPDGSNFTLKIRSTKLEDSAMYFCASTRDSGRYNEQFFGPGTRLTVL.

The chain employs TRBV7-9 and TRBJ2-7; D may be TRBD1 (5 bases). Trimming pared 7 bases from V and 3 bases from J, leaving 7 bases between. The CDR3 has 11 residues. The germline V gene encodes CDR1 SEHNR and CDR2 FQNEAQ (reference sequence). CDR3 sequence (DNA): TGTGCCAGCACCGACAGCTACGAGCAGTACTTC. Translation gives CASTDSYEQYF.

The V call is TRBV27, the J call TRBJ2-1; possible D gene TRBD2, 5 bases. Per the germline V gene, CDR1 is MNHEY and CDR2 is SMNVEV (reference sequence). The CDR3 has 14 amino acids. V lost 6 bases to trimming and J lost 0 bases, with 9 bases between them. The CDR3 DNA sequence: TGTGCCAGCAGCTCCCGGGGCTCCTACAATGAGCAGTTCTTC. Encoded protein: CASSSRGSYNEQFF.

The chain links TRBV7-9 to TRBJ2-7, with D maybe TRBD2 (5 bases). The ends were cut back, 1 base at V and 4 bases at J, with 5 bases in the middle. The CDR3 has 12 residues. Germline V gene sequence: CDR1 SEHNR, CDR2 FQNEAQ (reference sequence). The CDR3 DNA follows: TGTGCCAGCAGCTTAGAGCGGTACGAGCAGTACTTC. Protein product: CASSLERYEQYF.

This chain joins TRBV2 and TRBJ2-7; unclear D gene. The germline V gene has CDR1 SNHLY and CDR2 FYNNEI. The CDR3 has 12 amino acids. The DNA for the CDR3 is TGTTTCAAGCAGAACGCGGCATACGAGCAGTACTTC. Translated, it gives CFKQNAAYEQYF.

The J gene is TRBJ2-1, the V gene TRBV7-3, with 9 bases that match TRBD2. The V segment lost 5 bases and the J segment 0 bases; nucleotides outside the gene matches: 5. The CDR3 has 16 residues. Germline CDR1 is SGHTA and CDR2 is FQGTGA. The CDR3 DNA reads TGTGCCAGCAGCACCCATAGCGGGAGCTCCTACAATGAGCAGTTCTTC. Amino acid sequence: CASSTHSGSSYNEQFF.